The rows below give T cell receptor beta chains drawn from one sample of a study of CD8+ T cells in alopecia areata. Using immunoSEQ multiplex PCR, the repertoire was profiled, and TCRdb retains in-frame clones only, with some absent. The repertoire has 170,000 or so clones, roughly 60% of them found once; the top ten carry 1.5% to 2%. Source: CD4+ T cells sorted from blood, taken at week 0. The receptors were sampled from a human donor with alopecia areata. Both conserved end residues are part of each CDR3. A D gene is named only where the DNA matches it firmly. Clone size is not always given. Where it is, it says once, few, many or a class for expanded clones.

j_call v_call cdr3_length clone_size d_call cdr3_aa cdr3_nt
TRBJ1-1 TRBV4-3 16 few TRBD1 CASSQSQGAVALQAFF TGCGCCAGCAGCCAATCTCAGGGGGCTGTAGCCCTGCAAGCTTTCTTT
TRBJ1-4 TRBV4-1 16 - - CASSQELVGENEKLFF TGCGCCAGCAGCCAAGAATTGGTCGGGGAGAATGAAAAACTGTTTTTT
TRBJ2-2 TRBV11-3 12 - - CASSRGTGELFF TGTGCCAGCAGTAGGGGGACCGGGGAGCTGTTTTTT
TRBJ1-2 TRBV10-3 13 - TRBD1 CAIMLDRTYGYTF TGTGCCATCATGCTGGACAGGACCTATGGCTACACCTTC
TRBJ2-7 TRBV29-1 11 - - CSFSISYEQYF TGCAGCTTTTCCATATCATACGAGCAGTACTTC
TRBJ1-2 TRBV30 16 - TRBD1 CAWSPMRDRANYGYTF TGTGCCTGGAGCCCAATGCGGGACAGGGCCAACTATGGCTACACCTTC
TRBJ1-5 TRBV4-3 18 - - CASSQEVQEGKSNQPQHF TGCGCCAGCAGCCAAGAGGTACAGGAGGGAAAGAGCAATCAGCCCCAGCATTTT
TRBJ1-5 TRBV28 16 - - CASSLSGAGSNQPQHF TGTGCCAGCAGTTTGAGCGGGGCGGGTAGCAATCAGCCCCAGCATTTT
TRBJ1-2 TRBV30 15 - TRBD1 CAWSVHRGLDYGYTF TGTGCCTGGAGTGTACACAGGGGGCTGGACTATGGCTACACCTTC
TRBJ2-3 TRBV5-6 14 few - CASSVGTSTDTQYF TGTGCCAGCAGCGTCGGGACGAGCACAGATACGCAGTATTTT
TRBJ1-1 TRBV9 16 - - CASSVVTRALNTEAFF TGTGCCAGCAGCGTAGTGACCAGGGCGTTGAACACTGAAGCTTTCTTT
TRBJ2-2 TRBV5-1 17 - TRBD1 CASSLAPQGTNTGELFF TGCGCCAGCAGCTTGGCCCCACAGGGGACGAACACCGGGGAGCTGTTTTTT
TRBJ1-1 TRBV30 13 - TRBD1 CAWIDRADTEAFF TGTGCCTGGATAGACAGGGCCGACACTGAAGCTTTCTTT
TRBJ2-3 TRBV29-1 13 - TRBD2 CSLREGPTDTQYF TGCAGCCTGAGGGAGGGGCCGACAGATACGCAGTATTTT
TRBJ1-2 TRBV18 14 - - CASSPGATGKGYTF TGTGCCAGCTCACCAGGCGCGACAGGAAAAGGCTACACCTTC
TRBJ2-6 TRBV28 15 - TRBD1 CASSQQGAGANVLTF TGTGCCAGCAGTCAACAGGGGGCTGGGGCCAACGTCCTGACTTTC
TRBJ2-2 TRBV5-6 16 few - CASSPDLGRNTGELFF TGTGCCAGCAGCCCCGACTTGGGAAGGAACACCGGGGAGCTGTTTTTT
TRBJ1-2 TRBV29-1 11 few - CSAQDSYGYTF TGCAGCGCCCAAGACAGCTATGGCTACACCTTC
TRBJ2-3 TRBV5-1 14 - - CASSLERATDTQYF TGCGCCAGCAGCCTCGAACGAGCGACAGATACGCAGTATTTT
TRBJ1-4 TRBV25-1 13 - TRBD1 CASRDRVHEKLFF TGTGCCAGCAGGGACAGGGTACATGAAAAACTGTTTTTT
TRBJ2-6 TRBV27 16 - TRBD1 CASSTRQGRGANVLTF TGTGCCAGCAGTACTAGACAGGGCCGCGGGGCCAACGTCCTGACTTTC
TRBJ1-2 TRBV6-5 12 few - CASSDGLYVYTF TGTGCCAGCAGTGATGGGTTATATGTCTACACCTTC